The 16 T cell receptor beta chains given below trace back to one sample, sequenced in a study of cytomegalovirus exposure and HLA in healthy donors. The table came from immunoSEQ multiplex PCR; TCRdb's copy has only in-frame clones and leaves some out. This table has over 110,000 clones, more than 85% appearing once. Sequencing was performed on PBMCs. The receptors were gathered from a man aged 18 to 30 in good health and CMV-seropositive.

This clone has a handful of counts. V gene TRBV7-9 combines with J gene TRBJ1-5, with D perhaps matching TRBD1 (5 bases). With 0 bases removed from V and 7 bases from J, the gap between germline ends came to 7 bases. The CDR3 consists of 13 residues. Germline CDR1 and CDR2: SEHNR and FQNEAQ (reference sequence). The CDR3 nucleotides read TGTGCCAGCAGCTTAGCTAGGGGCCAGCCCCAGCATTTT. This codes for CASSLARGQPQHF.

V is TRBV6-6 and J is TRBJ2-2; D is ambiguous. Germline CDR1 reads MNHNY; CDR2 reads SVGAGI (reference sequence). Trimming removed 3 bases from V and 5 bases from J, with 4 bases in between. CDR3 length: 12 residues. This chain's CDR3 is CASSYLTGELFF. CDR3 nucleotide sequence: TGTGCCAGCAGTTATCTGACCGGGGAGCTGTTTTTT.

The chain couples TRBV5-4 to TRBJ2-1; D might be TRBD1 (5 bases). This CDR3 is 16 amino acids long. Germline V CDR1 and CDR2: SGHNT, YYREEE (reference sequence). With 4 bases removed from V and 6 bases from J, the gap between germline ends came to 20 bases. The CDR3 DNA reads TGTGCCAGCAGCGTGGCAGGGCTCCGCTCAAGCAATGAGCAGTTCTTC. Its translation is CASSVAGLRSSNEQFF.

The J gene is TRBJ2-1, the V gene TRBV7-6; possibly TRBD2 for D (5 bases). Trimming took off 1 base at V and 6 bases at J, with 10 bases between the two ends. Germline lookup yields CDR1 SGHVS and CDR2 FNYEAQ. This CDR3 is built from 14 residues. The DNA of the CDR3 is TGTGCCAGCAGCTTAGGGCTAGCTCGCAATGAGCAGTTCTTC. Protein sequence: CASSLGLARNEQFF.

This clone was seen only a few times. The J gene is TRBJ1-2, the V gene TRBV10-3; D uncertain. Per the germline V gene, CDR1 is ENHRY and CDR2 is SYGVKD. The CDR3 is 13 residues long. Trimming shortened V by 10 bases and J by 3 bases, and 15 bases separated the two germline ends. The CDR3: CATSGERDYGYTF. The CDR3 nucleotides are TGTGCCACGAGCGGGGAGAGGGACTATGGCTACACCTTC.

In regard to this clone: Other DNA sequences in the same sample also yield this CDR3. The chain employs TRBV2 and TRBJ2-7; D remains unclear. Germline values: CDR1 SNHLY, CDR2 FYNNEI. Between the trimmed V and J ends, which lost 5 bases and 4 bases, there was a span of 3 bases. The CDR3 runs 10 residues. CDR3 coding DNA: TGTGCCAGCAGTCTGTACGAGCAGTACTTC. It yields the protein CASSLYEQYF.

The chain employs TRBV11-3 and TRBJ2-3; D is ambiguous. Germline loops: CDR1 SGHNT, CDR2 YENEEA. The CDR3 sequence is 12 residues long. The V end was cut by 7 bases, the J end by 6 bases, with 11 bases between. The DNA for the CDR3 is TGTGCCAGCACCTTTAAGAGCGATACGCAGTATTTT. It specifies CASTFKSDTQYF.

This chain links TRBV7-9 with TRBJ2-3; D is unclear. The CDR3 has 12 residues. Between the trimmed V and J ends, which lost 6 bases and 6 bases, there was a span of 10 bases. Germline V CDR1 and CDR2: SEHNR, FQNEAQ (reference sequence). The chain's CDR3 is CASSLGRDTQYF. The DNA of the CDR3 is TGTGCCAGCAGTCTCGGCAGGGATACGCAGTATTTT.

This clone was seen just once. V gene TRBV18 combines with J gene TRBJ2-3, with 11 nucleotides matching TRBD2. The V gene end was trimmed by 2 bases and the J gene end by 0 bases; junction bases not matched to a gene: 10. The CDR3 covers 19 residues. Germline-derived CDR1 and CDR2 are KGHSH and LQKENI. The CDR3 DNA follows: TGTGCCAGCTCACCAGTAGGTCTAGCGGGGGGCCTAAGCACAGATACGCAGTATTTT. Translating gives CASSPVGLAGGLSTDTQYF.

The rearrangement links TRBV11-1 to TRBJ1-1; D unclear. The germline V gene has CDR1 SGHAT and CDR2 FQDESV (reference sequence). This CDR3 spans 12 amino acids. The V end was cut by 5 bases, the J end by 3 bases, with 7 bases between. CDR3 loop: CASSAQHTEAFF. CDR3 in DNA: TGTGCCAGCAGCGCACAACACACTGAAGCTTTCTTT. The full variable domain, with the rest looked up from reference TRBV11-1 and TRBJ1-1, is EAEVAQSPRYKITEKSQAVAFWCDPISGHATLYWYRQILGQGPELLVQFQDESVVDDSQLPKDRFSAERLKGVDSTLKIQPAELGDSAMYLCASSAQHTEAFFGQGTRLTVV.

This clone is a singleton in its sample. The genes are TRBV9 and TRBJ2-2, with D possibly being TRBD2 (7 bases). The ends were cut back, 5 bases at V and 3 bases at J, with 14 bases in the middle. This CDR3 spans 15 amino acids. The germline V gene encodes CDR1 SGDLS and CDR2 YYNGEE. CDR3 sequence reads: CASSSSGQHTGELFF. CDR3 in DNA: TGTGCCAGCAGTTCTAGCGGACAGCACACCGGGGAGCTGTTTTTT.

The chain carries TRBV25-1 and TRBJ1-6, with D hard to call. The germline V gene has CDR1 MGHDK and CDR2 SYGVNS. The V gene lost 6 bases and the J gene lost 9 bases, with 15 bases spanning the gap. The CDR3 loop spans 14 amino acids. The CDR3: CASRGVRSSSPLHF. The CDR3 DNA follows: TGTGCCAGCAGGGGAGTTAGATCGAGTTCACCCCTCCACTTT. Full variable domain (remainder filled in from reference TRBV25-1 and TRBJ1-6): EADIYQTPRYLVIGTGKKITLECSQTMGHDKMYWYQQDPGMELHLIHYSYGVNSTEKGDLSSESTVSRIRTEHFPLTLESARPSHTSQYLCASRGVRSSSPLHFGNGTRLTVT.

The chain is built from TRBV19 and TRBJ1-2; maybe TRBD1 (5 bases). The CDR3 has 17 amino acids. V gave up 1 base and J gave up 2 bases, with 17 bases separating them. Per germline, CDR1 LNHDA and CDR2 SQIVND (reference sequence). The CDR3 sequence is CASSIVGARSLNYGYTF. DNA of the CDR3: TGTGCCAGTAGTATAGTTGGGGCGCGATCTTTAAACTATGGCTACACCTTC.

The gene calls are TRBV18 and TRBJ1-2; the match to TRBD1 covers 7 bases. This CDR3 has 15 residues. The V gene end was trimmed by 2 bases and the J gene end by 2 bases; junction bases not matched to a gene: 5. Germline V lookup: CDR1 KGHSH, CDR2 LQKENI. CDR3 amino acids: CASSPSQQGNYGYTF. The CDR3 DNA is TGTGCCAGCTCACCATCGCAACAGGGGAACTATGGCTACACCTTC.

The genes are TRBV5-1 and TRBJ2-3; 7 nucleotides match TRBD2. The length of the CDR3 is 15 residues. In germline, CDR1 is SGHRS, CDR2 YFSETQ. Losses at the gene ends were 2 bases for V and 5 bases for J; bases not matched to a gene: 8. CDR3 in amino acids: CASSFLAERGDTQYF. Written as DNA, the CDR3 is TGCGCCAGCAGCTTCCTAGCGGAGAGGGGAGATACGCAGTATTTT.

The chain combines TRBV6-1 with TRBJ1-2, with D uncertain. The germline V gene has CDR1 MNHNS and CDR2 SASEGT. The V gene lost 1 base and the J gene lost 5 bases, with 14 bases spanning the gap. CDR3 size: 15 residues. The CDR3 sequence: CASSEEERNLYGYTF. DNA of the CDR3: TGTGCCAGCAGTGAAGAGGAGAGAAACTTATATGGCTACACCTTC.